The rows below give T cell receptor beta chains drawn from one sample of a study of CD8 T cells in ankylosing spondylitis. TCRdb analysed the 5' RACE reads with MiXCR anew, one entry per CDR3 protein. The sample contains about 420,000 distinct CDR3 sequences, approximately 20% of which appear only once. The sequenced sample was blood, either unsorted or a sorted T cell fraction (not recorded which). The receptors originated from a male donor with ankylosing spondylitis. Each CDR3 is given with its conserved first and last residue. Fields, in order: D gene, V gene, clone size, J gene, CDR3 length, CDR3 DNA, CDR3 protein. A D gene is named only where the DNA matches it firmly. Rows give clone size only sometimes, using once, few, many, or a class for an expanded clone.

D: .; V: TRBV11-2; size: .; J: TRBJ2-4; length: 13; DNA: TGTGCCAGCAGCAATACTAGAAATAACATTCAGTACTTC; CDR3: CASSNTRNNIQYF
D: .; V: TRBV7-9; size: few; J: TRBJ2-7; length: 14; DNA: TGTGCCAGCAGCCCCCGGGGGCCTTCCTACGAGCAGTACTTC; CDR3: CASSPRGPSYEQYF
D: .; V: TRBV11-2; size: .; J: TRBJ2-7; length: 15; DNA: TGTGCCAGCAGCTTAGATCATTCCGGGACCTACGAGCAGTACTTC; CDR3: CASSLDHSGTYEQYF
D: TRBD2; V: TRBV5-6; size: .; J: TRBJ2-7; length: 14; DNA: TGTGCCAGCAGCTCCGGGACTAGCGGGAGAACACAGTACTTC; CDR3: CASSSGTSGRTQYF
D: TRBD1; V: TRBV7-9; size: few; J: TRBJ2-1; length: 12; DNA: TGTGCCAGCAGCTTAGACCGGACAGGGTACTTCTTC; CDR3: CASSLDRTGYFF
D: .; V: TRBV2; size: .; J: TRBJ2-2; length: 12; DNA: TGTGCCAGCAGGCGGCTGGGCGGGGAGCTGTTTTTT; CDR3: CASRRLGGELFF
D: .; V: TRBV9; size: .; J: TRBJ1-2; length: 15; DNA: TGTGCCAGCAGCGTAGATGTAAGCAGTAACTATGGCTACACCTTC; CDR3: CASSVDVSSNYGYTF
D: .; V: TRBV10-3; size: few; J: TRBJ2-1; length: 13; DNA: TGTGCCATCAGTGCAGCAGTGGGGTTAGAGCAGTTCTTC; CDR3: CAISAAVGLEQFF
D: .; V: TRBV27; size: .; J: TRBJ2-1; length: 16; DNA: TGTGCCAGCAGTTTAGTCGTCCGGGAGTTTCGGAATGAGCAGTTCTTC; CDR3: CASSLVVREFRNEQFF
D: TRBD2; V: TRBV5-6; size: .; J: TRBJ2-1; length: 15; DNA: TGTGCCAGCAGCTTGTGGGGACTAGTGTTAAATGAGCAGTTCTTC; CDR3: CASSLWGLVLNEQFF
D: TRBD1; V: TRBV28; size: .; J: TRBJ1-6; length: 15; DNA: TGTGCCAGCAGCCGAGCGGACAGGGAATATTCACCCCTCCACTTT; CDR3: CASSRADREYSPLHF
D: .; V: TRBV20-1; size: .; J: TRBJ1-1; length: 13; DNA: TGCAGTGCTAGAGGGGGCGGGTACACTGAAGCTTTCTTT; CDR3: CSARGGGYTEAFF
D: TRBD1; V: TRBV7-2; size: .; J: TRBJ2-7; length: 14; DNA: TGTGCCAGCAGCTTAGGGGGACAGGACTACGAGCAGTACTTC; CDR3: CASSLGGQDYEQYF
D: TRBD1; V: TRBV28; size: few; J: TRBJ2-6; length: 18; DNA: TGTGCCAGCGGGCTCCCGGGACAGGGAAGCTCTGGGGCCAACGTCCTGACTTTC; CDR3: CASGLPGQGSSGANVLTF
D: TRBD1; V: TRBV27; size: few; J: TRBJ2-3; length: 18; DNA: TGTGCCAGCAGGATACTCAACATCAGGGGGCGCGACACAGATACGCAGTATTTT; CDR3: CASRILNIRGRDTDTQYF
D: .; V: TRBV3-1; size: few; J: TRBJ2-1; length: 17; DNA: TGTGCCAGCAGCCAAGATCTAGAGGGAACCTCCTACAATGAGCAGTTCTTC; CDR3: CASSQDLEGTSYNEQFF
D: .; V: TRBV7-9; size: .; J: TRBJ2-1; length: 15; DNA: TGTGCCAGCAGCTTAGAAGCGTACTCCTACAATGAGCAGTTCTTC; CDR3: CASSLEAYSYNEQFF